Below are 23 T cell receptor beta chains sequenced from a single sample in a study of cytomegalovirus exposure and HLA in healthy donors. The PCR made use of 60 Vbeta and 13 Jbeta primers. The method was immunoSEQ multiplex PCR; TCRdb's version includes in-frame clones alone and lacks a portion of them. Recorded for this sample: fewer than 150,000 clones. The sample was PBMCs. The receptors derive from a man aged 18 to 30 in good health and CMV-seronegative.

The rearrangement uses TRBV27 and TRBJ2-1; D is perhaps TRBD2 (6 bases). Looked up from germline, CDR1 is MNHEY and CDR2 is SMNVEV (reference sequence). The CDR3 is 12 residues long. Trimming took off 6 bases at V and 14 bases at J, with 17 bases between the two ends. In DNA, the CDR3 is TGTGCCAGCAGCGGTGGCGGGAAAGGAGAGTTCTTC. This gives the protein CASSGGGKGEFF.

The DNA for the CDR3 is TGTGCCAGCAGATACGACAGGGGAGGTTCCTACGAGCAGTACTTC. Translated: CASRYDRGGSYEQYF. The chain carries TRBV11-2 and TRBJ2-7; 8 nucleotides align to TRBD1. V lost 6 bases to trimming and J lost 1 base; unmatched junction nucleotides: 8. The length of the CDR3 is 15 residues. From germline, CDR1 is SGHAT and CDR2 FQNNGV.

The chain uses TRBV11-2 and TRBJ2-1, with TRBD2 identical over 11 bases. The V gene's germline CDR1 is SGHAT and CDR2 FQNNGV. The CDR3 covers 15 residues. J lost 8 bases, V lost 4 bases, and 7 bases had no gene match. Here the CDR3 reads CASSWVAGGTDEQFF. CDR3 coding DNA: TGTGCCAGCAGCTGGGTAGCGGGAGGGACGGATGAGCAGTTCTTC.

The chain uses TRBV19 and TRBJ2-2; 13 bases fit TRBD2. This CDR3 has 17 residues. Germline assignment: CDR1 LNHDA and CDR2 SQIVND (reference sequence). Losses at the gene ends were 8 bases for V and 5 bases for J; bases not matched to a gene: 11. The CDR3 reads CASRGTSGETVTGELFF. CDR3 DNA: TGTGCCAGTCGAGGGACTAGCGGGGAAACTGTAACCGGGGAGCTGTTTTTT.

The chain couples TRBV6-6 to TRBJ2-7; TRBD1 aligns across 8 bases. In germline, CDR1 is MNHNY, CDR2 SVGAGI (reference sequence). V trimming: 2 bases; J trimming: 4 bases; junction bases outside the gene matches: 4. This CDR3 has 14 residues. The CDR3 DNA reads as TGTGCCAGCAGTTACCCGGACAGGGTTTACGAGCAGTACTTC. Protein product: CASSYPDRVYEQYF.

The chain couples TRBV13 to TRBJ1-3; D perhaps matches TRBD1 (5 bases). V lost 6 bases, J lost 6 bases, and 9 bases lay in between. The germline gives CDR1 PRHDT, CDR2 FYEKMQ (reference sequence). CDR3 size: 12 residues. CDR3 nucleotides: TGTGCCAGCAGGGAGGGGTTAAACACCATATATTTT. Translated: CASREGLNTIYF.

This chain connects TRBV5-1 to TRBJ2-7; D remains ambiguous. The V end lost 0 bases, the J end lost 3 bases, and 13 bases lay between the germline ends. The CDR3 runs to 15 residues. Germline CDR1 and CDR2: SGHRS and YFSETQ. CDR3 nucleotide sequence: TGCGCCAGCAGCTTGGGCTCGACATCGATCTACGAGCAGTACTTC. Its translation is CASSLGSTSIYEQYF. The whole variable domain, filled in from reference TRBV5-1 and TRBJ2-7, reads KAGVTQTPRYLIKTRGQQVTLSCSPISGHRSVSWYQQTPGQGLQFLFEYFSETQRNKGNFPGRFSGRQFSNSRSEMNVSTLELGDSALYLCASSLGSTSIYEQYFGPGTRLTVT.

The V call is TRBV6-1, the J call TRBJ2-1; D is uncertain. The germline CDR1 and CDR2 sequences are MNHNS and SASEGT. The V end lost 5 bases, the J end lost 0 bases, and 11 bases lay between the germline ends. CDR3 length: 15 residues. For the CDR3, the DNA is TGTGCCAGCAGTACTGGCTGGAGCTCCTACAATGAGCAGTTCTTC. The encoded protein is CASSTGWSSYNEQFF.

The chain joins TRBV18 to TRBJ1-2; 7 bases map to TRBD1. The V gene's germline CDR1 is KGHSH and CDR2 LQKENI. The J segment lost 3 bases and the V segment lost 6 bases, leaving 10 bases of the junction unmatched. This CDR3 contains 15 residues. The CDR3 loop is CASSGTVNSDYGYTF. The CDR3, as DNA: TGTGCCAGCTCCGGGACAGTTAATAGTGACTATGGCTACACCTTC.

This rearrangement joins TRBV5-1 to TRBJ2-2; 12 bases fit TRBD2. The V segment lost 2 bases and the J segment 5 bases; nucleotides outside the gene matches: 1. CDR3 size: 15 residues. Looked up from germline, CDR1 is SGHRS and CDR2 is YFSETQ. CDR3 in amino acids: CASSFTSGRTGELFF. In DNA form, the CDR3 reads TGCGCCAGCAGCTTTACTAGCGGGAGGACCGGGGAGCTGTTTTTT.

The V gene is TRBV7-6, the J gene TRBJ2-7, with TRBD2 identical over 8 bases. V was clipped by 5 bases and J by 6 bases; unmatched bases: 24. CDR1 and CDR2 (germline): SGHVS, FNYEAQ. This CDR3 has 19 residues. The DNA for the CDR3 is TGTGCCAGCAGCGCACCCGGGACTAGAGTTATCGGACAACAAATCGAGCAGTACTTC. It translates to CASSAPGTRVIGQQIEQYF. Complete variable domain (other parts from reference TRBV7-6 and TRBJ2-7): GAGVSQSPRYKVTKRGQDVALRCDPISGHVSLYWYRQALGQGPEFLTYFNYEAQQDKSGLPNDRFSAERPEGSISTLTIQRTEQRDSAMYRCASSAPGTRVIGQQIEQYFGPGTRLTVT.

The gene calls are TRBV30 and TRBJ2-7; a weak D match, TRBD2 (6 bases). V lost 5 bases, J lost 0 bases, and 14 bases lay in between. The CDR3 consists of 14 residues. Germline V lookup: CDR1 GTSNPN, CDR2 SVGIG (reference sequence). CDR3 loop: CAWAGLFSSYEQYF. The CDR3, as DNA: TGTGCCTGGGCGGGACTTTTCTCCTCCTACGAGCAGTACTTC.

As for this clone: This sample includes further DNA sequences coding for the same CDR3. The chain uses TRBV5-1 and TRBJ1-3; the D is unclear. Germline CDR1 is SGHRS and CDR2 is YFSETQ. This CDR3 region has 15 residues. V was shortened by 0 bases and J by 0 bases, with 7 bases between the two germline ends. DNA of the CDR3: TGCGCCAGCAGCTTGGGAGGTAGCTCTGGAAACACCATATATTTT. Residues: CASSLGGSSGNTIYF.

The chain couples TRBV5-1 to TRBJ1-1, with D unclear. Germline assignment: CDR1 SGHRS and CDR2 YFSETQ. The CDR3 length is 16 residues. V was shortened by 4 bases and J by 0 bases, with 16 bases between the two germline ends. CDR3 sequence reads: CASSHTGKGMNTEAFF. CDR3 coding DNA: TGCGCCAGCAGCCACACGGGGAAAGGCATGAACACTGAAGCTTTCTTT. The full variable domain, rest sourced from reference TRBV5-1 and TRBJ1-1, is KAGVTQTPRYLIKTRGQQVTLSCSPISGHRSVSWYQQTPGQGLQFLFEYFSETQRNKGNFPGRFSGRQFSNSRSEMNVSTLELGDSALYLCASSHTGKGMNTEAFFGQGTRLTVV.

The chain is built from TRBV7-3 and TRBJ1-1; D possibly corresponds to TRBD1 (6 bases). Germline assignment: CDR1 SGHTA and CDR2 FQGTGA. V was pared by 5 bases and J by 1 base, with 11 bases between. The CDR3 spans 14 residues. CDR3 sequence: CASSLQGGNTEAFF. CDR3 DNA: TGTGCCAGCAGCCTACAGGGTGGGAACACTGAAGCTTTCTTT.

The gene calls are TRBV5-4 and TRBJ1-3; TRBD1 is a possible D gene (5 bases). V lost 3 bases and J lost 2, with 21 bases in between. The CDR3 is made up of 18 amino acids. The germline gives CDR1 SGHNT, CDR2 YYREEE (reference sequence). The CDR3 DNA reads TGTGCCAGCAGCTGGGCGGGGACCACCAAGGGAGCTGGAAACACCATATATTTT. Translated: CASSWAGTTKGAGNTIYF.

The chain is built from TRBV19 and TRBJ1-2; TRBD1 might be the D (5 bases). The CDR3 length is 14 residues. CDR1 is LNHDA and CDR2 is SQIVND in the germline V gene (reference sequence). V lost 6 bases and J lost 0, with 11 bases in between. The CDR3: CASSSDSTNYGYTF. The DNA of the CDR3 is TGTGCCAGTAGCTCCGACAGTACTAACTATGGCTACACCTTC.

V usage is TRBV14 and J usage is TRBJ1-1; D unresolved. V was cut by 4 bases and J by 4 bases, with 16 bases left in between. CDR3 length: 15 amino acids. CDR1 and CDR2 from the germline V gene are SGHDN and FVKESK. The CDR3: CASSPQVGGVTEAFF. CDR3 nucleotides: TGTGCCAGCAGCCCGCAGGTGGGAGGTGTCACTGAAGCTTTCTTT.

This chain joins TRBV4-1 and TRBJ2-4; D is possibly TRBD2 (6 bases). V gave up 1 base and J gave up 0 bases, with 13 bases separating them. The CDR3 is made up of 17 amino acids. Germline CDR1 and CDR2: MGHRA and YSYEKL. Here the CDR3 DNA reads TGCGCCAGCAGCCAAGGTTGGAGGGGTACAGCCAAAAACATTCAGTACTTC. This encodes CASSQGWRGTAKNIQYF.

The chain uses TRBV5-1 and TRBJ2-7; 9 bases agree with TRBD1. The CDR3 covers 17 residues. The germline gives CDR1 SGHRS, CDR2 YFSETQ. The V gene end was trimmed by 7 bases and the J gene end by 2 bases; junction bases not matched to a gene: 16. The CDR3 DNA reads TGCGCCAGCCATGGGACAGGGTTGCGTCGGTCAACCTACGAGCAGTACTTC. As protein: CASHGTGLRRSTYEQYF.

The chain combines TRBV19 with TRBJ1-2; 8 nucleotides line up with TRBD1. Germline CDR1 and CDR2: LNHDA and SQIVND (reference sequence). The trim removed 7 bases at V and 7 bases at J, leaving 14 bases unmatched. This CDR3 is built from 15 residues. The CDR3 is CASMKGGQGSAGYTF. CDR3 nucleotides: TGTGCCAGTATGAAGGGAGGACAGGGATCCGCTGGCTACACCTTC. Full variable domain (remainder filled in from reference TRBV19 and TRBJ1-2): DGGITQSPKYLFRKEGQNVTLSCEQNLNHDAMYWYRQDPGQGLRLIYYSQIVNDFQKGDIAEGYSVSREKKESFPLTVTSAQKNPTAFYLCASMKGGQGSAGYTFGSGTRLTVV.

CDR3: CASSLDSPEGTKNIQYF. In nucleotides, the CDR3 is TGTGCCAGCAGCTTAGATTCTCCGGAGGGGACCAAAAACATTCAGTACTTC. The chain joins TRBV7-2 to TRBJ2-4; D is perhaps TRBD2 (6 bases). This CDR3 region has 17 residues. CDR1 SGHTA and CDR2 FQGNSA come from the germline V gene. V lost 1 base and J 2 bases, leaving 15 bases between the germline ends.

The CDR3 nucleotides read TGTGCCAGCAGCACCCGGACAGGGGGCTACGAGCAGTACTTC. Translation: CASSTRTGGYEQYF. V gene TRBV7-8 combines with J gene TRBJ2-7; 10 nucleotides line up with TRBD1. The V gene end was trimmed by 5 bases and the J gene end by 3 bases; junction bases not matched to a gene: 4. Germline CDR1 is SGHVS and CDR2 is FQNEAQ. CDR3 size: 14 residues.